These 32 T cell receptor beta chains came from one sample sequenced in a study of cytomegalovirus exposure and HLA in healthy donors. Use of 60 Vbeta and 13 Jbeta primers characterized the PCR. The table came from immunoSEQ multiplex PCR; TCRdb's copy has only in-frame clones and leaves some out. The sample contains about 130,000 clones, 15% to 20% of which appear only once. The sequenced sample consisted of PBMCs. These receptors originate from a female donor in good health and CMV-seropositive.

The rearrangement joins TRBV2 to TRBJ2-1, with D maybe TRBD2 (6 bases). The CDR3 contains 14 residues. V lost 4 bases, J lost 7 bases, and 14 bases lay in between. CDR1 is SNHLY and CDR2 is FYNNEI in the germline V gene. Here the CDR3 reads CASSVGRRENEQFF. The CDR3 nucleotides are TGTGCCAGCAGTGTTGGCAGGCGGGAAAATGAGCAGTTCTTC.

The V call is TRBV7-2, the J call TRBJ2-6, with D unresolved. V gave up 4 bases and J gave up 0 bases, with 10 bases separating them. The germline V gene encodes CDR1 SGHTA and CDR2 FQGNSA. This CDR3 region has 16 residues. CDR3 residues: CASSSRHPSGANVLTF. CDR3 coding DNA: TGTGCCAGCAGCTCGAGACACCCCTCTGGGGCCAACGTCCTGACTTTC.

There are a few counts of this clone. The chain employs TRBV12-2 and TRBJ1-1; the table's D call, TRBD1, was not checked against the DNA. TRBV12-2 is noted as a pseudogene. The CDR3 is made up of 18 amino acids. The chain's CDR3 is CASRLPDVVGAVGTEAFF. As DNA, the CDR3 is TGTGCAAGTCGCTTACCAGATGTGGTGGGGGCGGTGGGGACTGAAGCTTTCTTT.

The chain employs TRBV28 and TRBJ1-5; TRBD1 agrees at 9 bases. The CDR3 totals 14 residues. V was pared by 6 bases and J by 5 bases, with 5 bases of the junction left unmatched. Germline-derived CDR1 and CDR2 are MDHEN and SYDVKM. The CDR3 loop is CASRWTGDYQPQHF. The CDR3 coding sequence is TGTGCCAGCAGATGGACAGGGGATTATCAGCCCCAGCATTTT. The full variable domain, its missing parts supplied by reference TRBV28 and TRBJ1-5, is DVKVTQSSRYLVKRTGEKVFLECVQDMDHENMFWYRQDPGLGLRLIYFSYDVKMKEKGDIPEGYSVSREKKERFSLILESASTNQTSMYLCASRWTGDYQPQHFGDGTRLSIL.

A few counts support this clone. The rearrangement links TRBV18 to TRBJ1-1; D gene ambiguous. V was trimmed by 6 bases and J by 8 bases, leaving 16 bases between them. CDR1 is KGHSH, CDR2 LQKENI, per germline. The length of the CDR3 is 13 residues. CDR3 nucleotides: TGTGCCAGCTCGGTCACTGGAGTTAGGGAAGCTTTCTTT. As protein: CASSVTGVREAFF.

The table lists this clone with a few counts. This chain uses TRBV7-8 with TRBJ2-7; D may be TRBD1 (6 bases). The V gene's germline CDR1 is SGHVS and CDR2 FQNEAQ. The CDR3 has 13 amino acids. Trimming took off 6 bases at V and 4 bases at J, with 13 bases between the two ends. CDR3 nucleotides: TGTGCCAGCAGACCGGGACATTCGTACGAGCAGTACTTC. Translating it yields CASRPGHSYEQYF.

The chain is built from TRBV5-6 and TRBJ1-5; tentatively, D is TRBD1 (5 bases). Germline CDR1 and CDR2: SGHDT and YYEEEE. The CDR3 consists of 15 residues. V gave up 0 bases and J gave up 1 base, with 8 bases separating them. CDR3 sequence: CASSLGGGSNQPQHF. The CDR3 nucleotides read TGTGCCAGCAGCTTGGGTGGGGGGAGCAATCAGCCCCAGCATTTT.

V usage is TRBV19 and J usage is TRBJ1-1, with TRBD1 matching 8 bases. The length of the CDR3 is 15 residues. Trimming cost V 3 bases and J 1 base; bases outside gene matches: 4. Germline V lookup: CDR1 LNHDA, CDR2 SQIVND (reference sequence). As DNA, the CDR3 is TGTGCCAGTAGTATGAGGACAGGGTGGAACACTGAAGCTTTCTTT. This codes for CASSMRTGWNTEAFF.

The chain couples TRBV27 to TRBJ2-2; 11 bases map to TRBD1. Germline CDR1 and CDR2: MNHEY and SMNVEV (reference sequence). V trimming: 5 bases; J trimming: 1 base; junction bases outside the gene matches: 6. The CDR3 runs 17 residues. Written as DNA, the CDR3 is TGTGCCAGCAGTCAACGGGGGACAGGGGGGAACACCGGGGAGCTGTTTTTT. This codes for CASSQRGTGGNTGELFF.

This clone was counted between two and nine times. V usage is TRBV2 and J usage is TRBJ2-7; 11 bases are a match to TRBD2. CDR1 is SNHLY, CDR2 FYNNEI, per germline. This CDR3 is built from 17 residues. Trimming took 7 bases from V and 2 from J; bases not matched to a gene: 13. CDR3 sequence: CASTRQLAGVWAYEQYF. The DNA for the CDR3 is TGTGCCAGCACCCGACAACTAGCGGGAGTTTGGGCCTACGAGCAGTACTTC.

The chain couples TRBV28 to TRBJ2-7, with D hard to call. Per germline, CDR1 MDHEN and CDR2 SYDVKM. The V end lost 5 bases, the J end lost 0 bases, and 5 bases lay between the germline ends. The CDR3 spans 12 residues. CDR3 sequence reads: CASSPNSYEQYF. CDR3 coding DNA: TGTGCCAGCAGTCCAAACTCCTACGAGCAGTACTTC.

In this sample, this clone turned up once. The genes are TRBV5-1 and TRBJ2-2, with 8 bases matching TRBD2. V lost 4 bases and J lost 4; bases outside the gene matches: 9. The CDR3 has 16 residues. Germline CDR1 SGHRS, CDR2 YFSETQ. CDR3: CASSATSGGRTGELFF. Written as DNA, the CDR3 is TGCGCCAGCAGCGCCACCAGCGGGGGCCGCACCGGGGAGCTGTTTTTT.

This clone was recorded a few times. The chain is built from TRBV20-1 and TRBJ1-2; tentatively, D is TRBD1 (5 bases). Germline CDR1 is DFQATT and CDR2 is SNEGSKA (reference sequence). The V and J ends lost 7 bases and 4 bases respectively, with 10 bases between them. This CDR3 region has 11 residues. The CDR3 sequence: CSVGGTYGYTF. The CDR3 bases are TGCAGTGTGGGGGGAACCTATGGCTACACCTTC.

The rearrangement joins TRBV5-1 to TRBJ1-1, with TRBD1 matching 8 bases. This CDR3 has 15 residues. Germline V lookup: CDR1 SGHRS, CDR2 YFSETQ. Unmatched junction bases numbered 10, after V lost 4 bases and J lost 5 bases. The CDR3 sequence is CASSLAGTGLTEAFF. CDR3 in DNA: TGCGCCAGCAGCCTGGCGGGGACAGGCTTAACTGAAGCTTTCTTT.

J is TRBJ2-7 and V is TRBV7-2, with 10 nucleotides matching TRBD1. J lost 3 bases, V lost 5 bases, and 4 bases had no gene match. Germline CDR1 SGHTA, CDR2 FQGNSA. The CDR3 extends over 14 amino acids. CDR3 nucleotides: TGTGCCAGCAGCCCTGGGGACAGGGGCTACGAGCAGTACTTC. Protein sequence: CASSPGDRGYEQYF.

This clone has a handful of counts. CDR3 sequence (DNA): TGTGCCAGCAGCCCGACAGGGGTTTCACCCCTCCACTTT. Amino acid sequence: CASSPTGVSPLHF. The rearrangement uses TRBV11-2 and TRBJ1-6, with 8 bases matching TRBD1. CDR1 and CDR2 from the germline V gene are SGHAT and FQNNGV. With V trimmed by 5 bases and J by 9 bases, 3 bases remained unmatched. This CDR3 spans 13 amino acids.

The chain joins TRBV4-1 to TRBJ2-7, with 7 bases lining up with TRBD1. The V segment lost 3 bases and the J segment 3 bases; nucleotides outside the gene matches: 5. CDR3 length: 14 amino acids. Germline V CDR1 and CDR2: MGHRA, YSYEKL. CDR3 DNA: TGCGCCAGCAGCCAGGGCGACAGGGACTACGAGCAGTACTTC. Its protein product is CASSQGDRDYEQYF.

The chain links TRBV7-9 to TRBJ2-7; 7 positions match TRBD1. The CDR3 extends over 16 amino acids. Trimming cost V 5 bases and J 9 bases; bases outside gene matches: 19. Germline lookup yields CDR1 SEHNR and CDR2 FQNEAQ (reference sequence). The CDR3 sequence: CASSLTPGTVLRGQYF. CDR3 nucleotides: TGTGCCAGCAGCCTCACCCCCGGGACAGTCCTACGAGGGCAGTACTTC. Full variable domain (outside the CDR3, taken from reference TRBV7-9 and TRBJ2-7): DTGVSQNPRHKITKRGQNVTFRCDPISEHNRLYWYRQTLGQGPEFLTYFQNEAQLEKSRLLSDRFSAERPKGSFSTLEIQRTEQGDSAMYLCASSLTPGTVLRGQYFGPGTRLTVT.

This sequence joins TRBV5-4 and TRBJ1-2, with 9 bases aligning to TRBD1. The V segment lost 5 bases and the J segment 1 base; nucleotides outside the gene matches: 6. The germline CDR1 and CDR2 sequences are SGHNT and YYREEE (reference sequence). This CDR3 spans 15 amino acids. CDR3 loop: CASSSRDRDNYGYTF. The CDR3 DNA is TGTGCCAGCAGTAGCCGGGACAGGGATAACTATGGCTACACCTTC.

This rearrangement joins TRBV2 to TRBJ2-7, with TRBD2 matching 10 bases. The trim removed 7 bases at V and 6 bases at J, leaving 6 bases unmatched. CDR1 is SNHLY, CDR2 FYNNEI, per germline. CDR3 length equals 13 residues. The CDR3 protein is CASNELAGFEQYF. In DNA, the CDR3 is TGTGCCAGCAACGAACTAGCGGGATTCGAGCAGTACTTC.

The rearrangement links TRBV4-1 to TRBJ1-6; a possible D gene is TRBD1 (6 bases). Per the germline V gene, CDR1 is MGHRA and CDR2 is YSYEKL. Trimming stripped 0 bases from V and 9 bases from J, with 9 bases between. The CDR3 has 14 residues. CDR3 residues: CASSQETGSSPLHF. CDR3 sequence (DNA): TGCGCCAGCAGCCAAGAAACAGGGAGTTCACCCCTCCACTTT.

The rearrangement uses TRBV4-1 and TRBJ2-5; D is unclear. In germline, CDR1 is MGHRA, CDR2 YSYEKL. V was shortened by 4 bases and J by 5 bases, with 14 bases between the two germline ends. CDR3 length: 14 amino acids. The CDR3 is CASSLPGSAETQYF. CDR3 sequence (DNA): TGCGCCAGCAGCCTCCCTGGCAGCGCGGAGACCCAGTACTTC.

V usage is TRBV18 and J usage is TRBJ1-3; D not certain. This CDR3 is 12 amino acids long. Trimming removed 7 bases from V and 3 bases from J, with 7 bases in between. CDR1 KGHSH and CDR2 LQKENI come from the germline V gene. CDR3 loop: CASYLNGNTIYF. CDR3 DNA sequence: TGTGCCAGCTACCTAAATGGAAACACCATATATTTT. Based on the CDR3 plus reference TRBV18 and TRBJ1-3, the full variable domain is NAGVMQNPRHLVRRRGQEARLRCSPMKGHSHVYWYRQLPEEGLKFMVYLQKENIIDESGMPKERFSAEFPKEGPSILRIQQVVRGDSAAYFCASYLNGNTIYFGEGSWLTVV.

Remarks on this clone: A junction boundary mismatches the germline segment, possibly from a read error. The chain employs TRBV7-7 and TRBJ1-2, with a weak D call TRBD1 (5 bases). The CDR3 is 13 residues long. CDR1 SSHAT and CDR2 FNYEAQ come from the germline V gene (reference sequence). CDR3 DNA: TGTGCTAGCAGCTTAGATGGGGCCTATGGCTACACCTTC. Amino acid sequence: CASSLDGAYGYTF.

The chain couples TRBV19 to TRBJ1-5, with TRBD1 as a possible D gene (5 bases). Germline CDR1 reads LNHDA; CDR2 reads SQIVND (reference sequence). This CDR3 has 14 amino acids. Deletions cut 3 bases from V and 3 bases from J, with 9 bases between. The CDR3 loop is CASSIRAFNQPQHF. The CDR3 DNA reads as TGTGCCAGTAGTATCAGGGCGTTCAATCAGCCCCAGCATTTT.

The V call is TRBV27, the J call TRBJ2-1; 13 bases are shared with TRBD2. The germline gives CDR1 MNHEY, CDR2 SMNVEV (reference sequence). This CDR3 spans 20 amino acids. V lost 5 bases and J lost 1; bases outside the gene matches: 14. This CDR3 is CASSPPLAGGSFLSYNEQFF. CDR3 coding DNA: TGTGCCAGCAGTCCCCCACTAGCGGGAGGGTCGTTTCTGTCCTACAATGAGCAGTTCTTC.

This clone was recorded a few times. This chain connects TRBV7-9 to TRBJ2-6; possible D gene TRBD2, 5 bases. Germline CDR1 SEHNR, CDR2 FQNEAQ (reference sequence). V dropped 3 bases and J dropped 0 bases, with 12 bases sitting between them. The CDR3 extends over 17 amino acids. The CDR3 DNA reads as TGTGCCAGCAGCTTGCCGGGAAGACGCTCTGGGGCCAACGTCCTGACTTTC. Translated, it gives CASSLPGRRSGANVLTF.

In this sample, this clone turned up a few times. The gene calls are TRBV27 and TRBJ2-3; 10 positions agree with TRBD2. The CDR3 sequence is 15 residues long. In germline, CDR1 is MNHEY, CDR2 SMNVEV (reference sequence). V was pared by 3 bases and J by 4 bases, with 4 bases of the junction left unmatched. CDR3 in DNA: TGTGCCAGCAGTTTTGCTAGCGGGAGTCCAGATACGCAGTATTTT. Residues: CASSFASGSPDTQYF.

The chain's CDR3 is CASSEQGQGADEQFF. CDR3 nucleotide sequence: TGTGCCAGCAGTGAACAGGGACAGGGGGCCGATGAGCAGTTCTTC. The chain uses TRBV2 and TRBJ2-1, with 12 bases aligning to TRBD1. The CDR3 is 15 residues long. Germline V gene data show CDR1 as SNHLY and CDR2 as FYNNEI. J was trimmed by 8 bases and V by 2 bases; bases with no gene match: 4.

This chain connects TRBV28 to TRBJ2-7, with a possible D match to TRBD1 (5 bases). The V and J ends lost 5 bases and 1 base respectively, with 15 bases between them. Germline V lookup: CDR1 MDHEN, CDR2 SYDVKM. This CDR3 has 15 amino acids. The CDR3 sequence is CASSPPLTASYEQYF. CDR3 DNA sequence: TGTGCCAGCAGTCCCCCCCTGACAGCTTCCTACGAGCAGTACTTC.

This clone was seen more than once but under ten times. This sample also contains other DNA sequences that code for the same CDR3. The chain links TRBV7-2 to TRBJ2-7, with 11 bases identical to TRBD2. Losses at the gene ends were 3 bases for V and 5 bases for J; bases not matched to a gene: 6. CDR3 size: 15 residues. The germline V gene has CDR1 SGHTA and CDR2 FQGNSA. The CDR3 sequence is CASSFPGLAGHEQYF. The CDR3 nucleotides read TGTGCCAGCAGCTTCCCCGGACTAGCGGGCCACGAGCAGTACTTC. Filled out from reference TRBV7-2 and TRBJ2-7, the complete variable domain reads GAGVSQSPSNKVTEKGKDVELRCDPISGHTALYWYRQSLGQGLEFLIYFQGNSAPDKSGLPSDRFSAERTGGSVSTLTIQRTQQEDSAVYLCASSFPGLAGHEQYFGPGTRLTVT.

Written as DNA, the CDR3 is TGTGCCAGCAGTGTCTTTAGGGGCGAGACCCAGTACTTC. It yields the protein CASSVFRGETQYF. This sequence joins TRBV25-1 and TRBJ2-5; TRBD1 is a possible D gene (5 bases). Looked up from germline, CDR1 is MGHDK and CDR2 is SYGVNS. Trimming cost V 4 bases and J 5 bases, with 11 bases left between them. The CDR3 covers 13 residues.